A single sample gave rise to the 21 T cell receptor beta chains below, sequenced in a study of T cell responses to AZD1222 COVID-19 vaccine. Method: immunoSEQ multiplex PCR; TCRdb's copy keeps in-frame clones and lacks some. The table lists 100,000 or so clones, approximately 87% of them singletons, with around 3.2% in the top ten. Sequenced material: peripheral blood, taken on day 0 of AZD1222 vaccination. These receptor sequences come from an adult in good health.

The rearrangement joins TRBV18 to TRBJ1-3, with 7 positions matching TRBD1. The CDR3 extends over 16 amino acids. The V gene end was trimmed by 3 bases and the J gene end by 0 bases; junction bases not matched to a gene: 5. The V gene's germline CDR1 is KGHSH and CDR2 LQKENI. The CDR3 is CASSPWDSISGNTIYF. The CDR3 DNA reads TGTGCCAGCTCACCCTGGGACAGCATCTCTGGAAACACCATATATTTT.

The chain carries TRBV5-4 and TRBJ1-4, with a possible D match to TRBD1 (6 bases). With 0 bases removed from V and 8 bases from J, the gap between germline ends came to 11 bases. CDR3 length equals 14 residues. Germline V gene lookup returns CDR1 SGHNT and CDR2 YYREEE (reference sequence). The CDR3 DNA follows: TGTGCCAGCAGCTTGGGAACAGGGAACGAAAAACTGTTTTTT. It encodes CASSLGTGNEKLFF.

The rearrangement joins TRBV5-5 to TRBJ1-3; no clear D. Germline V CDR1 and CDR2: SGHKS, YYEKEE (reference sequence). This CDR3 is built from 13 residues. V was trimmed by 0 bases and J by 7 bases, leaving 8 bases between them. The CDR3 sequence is CASSLGLVNTIYF. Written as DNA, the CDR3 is TGTGCCAGCAGCTTGGGCCTTGTCAACACCATATATTTT.

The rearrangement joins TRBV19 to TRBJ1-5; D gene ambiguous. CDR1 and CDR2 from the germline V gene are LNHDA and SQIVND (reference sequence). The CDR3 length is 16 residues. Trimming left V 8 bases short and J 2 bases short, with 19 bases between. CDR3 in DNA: TGTGCCAGTTCAACCCGGTCCCTCAAAGGCAATCAGCCCCAGCATTTT. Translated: CASSTRSLKGNQPQHF.

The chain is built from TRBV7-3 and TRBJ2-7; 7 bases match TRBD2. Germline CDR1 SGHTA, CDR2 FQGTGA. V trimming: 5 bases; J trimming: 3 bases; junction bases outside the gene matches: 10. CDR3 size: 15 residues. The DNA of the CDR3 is TGTGCCAGCAGCCTCCGGGCAGGGAGGGACTACGAGCAGTACTTC. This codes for CASSLRAGRDYEQYF.

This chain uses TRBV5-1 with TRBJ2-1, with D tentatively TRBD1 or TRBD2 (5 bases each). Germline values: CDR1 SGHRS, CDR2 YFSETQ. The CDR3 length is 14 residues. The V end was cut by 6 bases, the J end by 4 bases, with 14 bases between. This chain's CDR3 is CASNEGQLYNEQFF. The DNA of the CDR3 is TGCGCCAGCAACGAGGGGCAGTTATACAATGAGCAGTTCTTC.

This CDR3 is CASSIDAGSWQFF. The CDR3 DNA sequence: TGTGCCAGTAGTATAGATGCGGGGTCCTGGCAGTTCTTC. This chain connects TRBV19 to TRBJ2-1, with TRBD2 as a possible D gene (6 bases). Looked up from germline, CDR1 is LNHDA and CDR2 is SQIVND (reference sequence). V lost 0 bases, J lost 12 bases, and 12 bases lay in between. This CDR3 has 13 amino acids.

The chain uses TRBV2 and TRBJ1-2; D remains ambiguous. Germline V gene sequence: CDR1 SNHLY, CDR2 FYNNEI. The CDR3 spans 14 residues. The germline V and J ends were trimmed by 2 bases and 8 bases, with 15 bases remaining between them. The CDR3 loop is CASSERANVLGYTF. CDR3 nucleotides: TGTGCCAGCAGTGAACGGGCAAATGTATTGGGCTACACCTTC.

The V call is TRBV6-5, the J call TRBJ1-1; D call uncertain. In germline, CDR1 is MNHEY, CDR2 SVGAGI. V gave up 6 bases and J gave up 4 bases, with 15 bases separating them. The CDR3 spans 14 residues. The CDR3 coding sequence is TGTGCCAGCAGGGGTCCTCTGGGAGGCACTGAAGCTTTCTTT. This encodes CASRGPLGGTEAFF.

The CDR3 nucleotides read TGTGCCACCAGCAGGGGGAATACTGAAGCTTTCTTT. This gives the protein CATSRGNTEAFF. The chain couples TRBV15 to TRBJ1-1; D ambiguous. V lost 3 bases and J 5 bases, leaving 7 bases between the germline ends. Germline values: CDR1 LNHNV, CDR2 YYDKDF (reference sequence). The CDR3 loop spans 12 amino acids.

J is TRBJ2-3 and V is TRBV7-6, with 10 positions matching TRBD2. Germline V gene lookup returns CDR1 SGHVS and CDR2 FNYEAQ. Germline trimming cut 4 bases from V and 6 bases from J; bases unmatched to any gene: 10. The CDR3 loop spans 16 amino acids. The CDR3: CASSSRVSGGLDTQYF. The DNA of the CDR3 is TGTGCCAGCAGCTCCCGAGTTAGCGGGGGGTTGGATACGCAGTATTTT.

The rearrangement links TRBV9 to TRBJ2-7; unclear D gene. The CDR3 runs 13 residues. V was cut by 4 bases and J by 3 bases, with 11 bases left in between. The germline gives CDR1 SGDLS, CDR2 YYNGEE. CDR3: CASSPSTFYEQYF. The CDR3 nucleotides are TGTGCCAGCAGCCCCTCTACTTTCTACGAGCAGTACTTC.

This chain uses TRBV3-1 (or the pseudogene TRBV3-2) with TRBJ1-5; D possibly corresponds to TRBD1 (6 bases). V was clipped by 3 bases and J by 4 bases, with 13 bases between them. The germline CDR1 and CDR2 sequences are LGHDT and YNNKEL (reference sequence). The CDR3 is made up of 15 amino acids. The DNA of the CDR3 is TGTGCCAGCAGCCAGACACGGGGGCCAAATCAGCCCCAGCATTTT. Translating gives CASSQTRGPNQPQHF.

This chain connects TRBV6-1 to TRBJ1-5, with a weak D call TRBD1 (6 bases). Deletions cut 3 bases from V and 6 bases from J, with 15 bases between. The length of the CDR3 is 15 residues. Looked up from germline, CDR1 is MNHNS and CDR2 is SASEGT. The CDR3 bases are TGTGCCAGCAGTGAGAATACAGGGAGGGTTCAGCCCCAGCATTTT. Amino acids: CASSENTGRVQPQHF.

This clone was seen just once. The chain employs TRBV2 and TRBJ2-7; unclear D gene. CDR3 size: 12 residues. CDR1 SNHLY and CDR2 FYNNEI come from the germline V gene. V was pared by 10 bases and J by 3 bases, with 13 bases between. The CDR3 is CATTRGYYEQYF. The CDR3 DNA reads TGTGCCACAACCCGTGGGTACTACGAGCAGTACTTC.

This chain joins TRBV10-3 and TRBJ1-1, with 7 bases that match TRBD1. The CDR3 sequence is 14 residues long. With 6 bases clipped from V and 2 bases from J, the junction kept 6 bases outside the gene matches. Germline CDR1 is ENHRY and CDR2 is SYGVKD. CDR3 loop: CAISPGQTNTEAFF. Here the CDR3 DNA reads TGTGCCATCAGCCCGGGACAGACAAACACTGAAGCTTTCTTT.

CDR3 protein: CASSPGGRNTGELFF. CDR3 sequence (DNA): TGTGCCAGCAGCCCCGGGGGCCGTAACACCGGGGAGCTGTTTTTT. The chain uses TRBV7-2 and TRBJ2-2, with D perhaps TRBD1 or TRBD2 (6 bases each). The germline V gene encodes CDR1 SGHTA and CDR2 FQGNSA. V dropped 5 bases and J dropped 2 bases, with 12 bases sitting between them. The CDR3 sequence is 15 residues long. Based on the CDR3 plus reference TRBV7-2 and TRBJ2-2, the full variable domain is GAGVSQSPSNKVTEKGKDVELRCDPISGHTALYWYRQSLGQGLEFLIYFQGNSAPDKSGLPSDRFSAERTGGSVSTLTIQRTQQEDSAVYLCASSPGGRNTGELFFGEGSRLTVL.

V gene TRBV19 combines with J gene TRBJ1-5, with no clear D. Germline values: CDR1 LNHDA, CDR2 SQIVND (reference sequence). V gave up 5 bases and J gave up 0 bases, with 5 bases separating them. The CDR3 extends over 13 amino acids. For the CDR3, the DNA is TGTGCCAGTAGTCCGGATAGCAATCAGCCCCAGCATTTT. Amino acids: CASSPDSNQPQHF.

The DNA of the CDR3 is TGTGCCAGCAGCGTAGGGACGGGATCCCGCACAGATACGCAGTATTTT. Translating it yields CASSVGTGSRTDTQYF. The genes are TRBV9 and TRBJ2-3; D may be TRBD2 (5 bases). V lost 0 bases to trimming and J lost 1 base, with 12 bases between them. The CDR3 is 16 amino acids. Germline CDR1 and CDR2: SGDLS and YYNGEE.

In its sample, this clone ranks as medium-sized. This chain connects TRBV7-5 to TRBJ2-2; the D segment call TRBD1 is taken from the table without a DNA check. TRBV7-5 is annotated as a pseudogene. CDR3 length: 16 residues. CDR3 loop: CVRSLAAGGGTGELFF. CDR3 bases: TGTGTCAGAAGCTTAGCCGCAGGGGGCGGCACCGGGGAGCTGTTTTTT.

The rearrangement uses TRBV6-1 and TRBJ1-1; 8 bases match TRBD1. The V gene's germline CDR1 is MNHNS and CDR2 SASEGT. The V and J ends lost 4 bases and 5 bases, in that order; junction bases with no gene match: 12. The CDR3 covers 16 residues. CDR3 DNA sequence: TGTGCCAGCAGTGGGCAGGGGGCTGCCTTAGGAACTGAAGCTTTCTTT. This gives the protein CASSGQGAALGTEAFF.